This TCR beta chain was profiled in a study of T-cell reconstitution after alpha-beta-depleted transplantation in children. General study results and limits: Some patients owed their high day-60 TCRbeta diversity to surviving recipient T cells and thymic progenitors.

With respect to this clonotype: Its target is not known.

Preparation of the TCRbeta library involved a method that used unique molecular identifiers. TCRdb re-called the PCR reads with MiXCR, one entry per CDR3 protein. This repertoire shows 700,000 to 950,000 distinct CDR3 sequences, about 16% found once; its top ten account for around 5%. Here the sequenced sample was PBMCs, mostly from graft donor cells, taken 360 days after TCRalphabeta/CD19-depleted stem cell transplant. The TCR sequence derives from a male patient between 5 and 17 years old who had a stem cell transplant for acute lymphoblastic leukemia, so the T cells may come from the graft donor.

For the CDR3, the DNA is TGCAGTGCTTTGGCAGGGAGCACTGAAGCTTTCTTT. Amino acid sequence: CSALAGSTEAFF. This chain links TRBV20-1 with TRBJ1-1; D might be TRBD1 (5 bases). Trimming took 5 bases from V and 4 from J, leaving 11 bases between them. This CDR3 has 12 amino acids. Germline CDR1 reads DFQATT; CDR2 reads SNEGSKA (reference sequence).